The clone carrying this TCR beta chain was detected many times. Its matching antigen is unknown. The CDR3 covers 13 residues. Per the germline V gene, CDR1 is SQVTM and CDR2 is ANQGSEA. A TCRbeta library incorporating unique molecular identifiers was prepared. TCRdb used MiXCR to reprocess the PCR reads, holding one entry per CDR3 protein. The sample has 330,000 or so distinct CDR3 sequences, 9.5% to 13% seen once. This record comes from a study of T-cell reconstitution after alpha-beta-depleted transplantation in children. Study-level points and caveats: Surviving recipient T cells and thymic progenitors underlay high day-60 TCRbeta diversity in some patients. T-cell counts and diversity were attributed mostly to newly produced T cells one year after transplant. Expanded graft clones numbering several hundred reportedly gave rise to alpha-beta T cells about two months after transplant.

The material sequenced was PBMCs, taken before TCRalphabeta/CD19-depleted stem cell transplant. This chain links TRBV29-1 with TRBJ2-7; a weak D match, TRBD1 (6 bases). The source is a boy in the first two years of life with acute myeloid leukemia, due to receive a stem cell transplant. CDR3 amino acids: CRVQHQKGDEQYF. The CDR3 DNA reads TGCAGGGTTCAACATCAAAAGGGGGACGAGCAGTACTTC.